This is a list of T cell receptor beta chains from one sample in a study of T cell repertoires in cytomegalovirus infection. TCRdb independently ran MiXCR on the reads; one entry per CDR3 protein. Among fewer than 550,000 distinct CDR3 sequences, approximately 15% were seen once, and the ten largest hold more than 20%. The sample was CD8+ T cells from PBMCs. All receptors derive from a human donor in good health (CMV status not recorded). Some clones in this sample may be carry-over from other donors' samples. The CDR3 runs from the conserved cysteine through the conserved F or W. D genes are given only for firm matches.

TRBJ2-1 TRBD1 TRBV7-9 CASSWDRDYEQFF
TRBJ2-6 . TRBV19 CASRMPSDTAYGANVLTF
TRBJ2-3 TRBD1 TRBV7-3 CASSPGGTATDTQYF
TRBJ1-2 . TRBV28 CASSPRGGALGYTF
TRBJ2-7 . TRBV28 CASSPEYYEQYF
TRBJ2-7 . TRBV11-2 CASAEGDYYEQYF
TRBJ2-2 TRBD1 TRBV11-2 CASSLDFRQGITGELFF
TRBJ2-2 . TRBV7-6 CASSLAAEGPGELFF
TRBJ2-1 TRBD2 TRBV24-1 CATSDLFGREGSYNEQFF
TRBJ2-7 . TRBV14 CASSPPGAYSYEQYF
TRBJ1-1 TRBD1 TRBV12-3/TRBV12-4 CASSYSQGLDAFF
TRBJ2-1 TRBD2 TRBV4-2 CASSALAGGSSYNEQFF
TRBJ2-7 . TRBV5-5 CASTHSYEQYF
TRBJ1-1 TRBD1 TRBV4-1 CASSHTWTGNTEAFF
TRBJ1-1 . TRBV27 CASSFDYGNTEAFF
TRBJ1-1 . TRBV4-2 CASSPDGGWTEAFF
TRBJ2-3 TRBD2 TRBV7-3 CASSPHPSGNTDTQYF
TRBJ2-1 TRBD1 TRBV6-4 CASSDKDRPPDEQFF
TRBJ2-1 TRBD2 TRBV20-1 CSAQRLAGFYEQFF
TRBJ2-7 . TRBV6-1 CASSEGGRIVDYEQYF
TRBJ2-7 TRBD1 TRBV15 CATSPLGTGPYEQYF
TRBJ1-1 . TRBV7-3 CASSLNQGDTEAFF
TRBJ2-1 . TRBV28 CASSPLTGGLLDEQFF
TRBJ2-1 TRBD2 TRBV12-5 CASGLVTSGRVNEQFF
TRBJ1-2 . TRBV7-9 CASSLGSSGGRYGYTF
TRBJ1-6 TRBD1 TRBV5-4 CASSKDRGGNSPLHF
TRBJ2-7 . TRBV7-8 CASSSLTEQYF
TRBJ2-1 TRBD2 TRBV7-6 CASSFDGTSEDNEQFF
TRBJ2-7 TRBD2 TRBV14 CASSQDRTSEGTYEQYF
TRBJ2-2 . TRBV27 CASSLSSGENTGELFF
TRBJ2-5 . TRBV12-3/TRBV12-4 CASSLGGGTQYF
TRBJ1-1 TRBD1 TRBV9 CASSVAGTENEAFF
TRBJ1-6 TRBD1 TRBV20-1 CSALGQKIFYNSPLHF
TRBJ2-7 TRBD1 TRBV6-5 CASSYEGTAPYEQYF
TRBJ1-5 . TRBV6-1 CASSLKILQGQPQHF
TRBJ2-5 TRBD2 TRBV6-5 CASSPMVAGQETQYF
TRBJ2-5 TRBD2 TRBV11-1 CASSLNQREGRETQYF
TRBJ2-3 . TRBV12-3/TRBV12-4 CASSLPGAPPDTQYF
TRBJ1-2 . TRBV28 CASSSYKDNYYGYTF
TRBJ2-1 TRBD2 TRBV5-6 CASSLGFSGGAGEQFF
TRBJ1-5 . TRBV5-4 CASSLDAGSLQPQHF